Below are 27 T cell receptor beta chains sequenced from a single sample in a study of cytomegalovirus exposure and HLA in healthy donors. Primers: 60 Vbeta forward and 13 Jbeta reverse. The assay was immunoSEQ multiplex PCR, and TCRdb's table has in-frame clones only and misses some. The sample lists more than 75,000 clones, under 80% occurring once. What was sequenced was PBMCs. Source of these receptors: a man in his forties in good health and CMV-seropositive.

V usage is TRBV4-1 and J usage is TRBJ2-5, with 10 bases aligning to TRBD1. Germline V gene data show CDR1 as MGHRA and CDR2 as YSYEKL. The V gene end was trimmed by 1 base and the J gene end by 5 bases; junction bases not matched to a gene: 4. The CDR3 consists of 15 residues. The CDR3 DNA is TGCGCCAGCAGCCAAGGACAGGGGGCTGCCGAGACCCAGTACTTC. Protein sequence: CASSQGQGAAETQYF.

The rearrangement links TRBV27 to TRBJ2-1, with TRBD2 identical over 8 bases. The germline gives CDR1 MNHEY, CDR2 SMNVEV (reference sequence). The CDR3 runs 14 residues. V gave up 7 bases and J gave up 3 bases; unmatched junction bases: 5. The CDR3 sequence: CASKVAGNYNEQFF. The CDR3 nucleotides are TGTGCCAGCAAGGTAGCGGGGAACTACAATGAGCAGTTCTTC.

The V gene is TRBV18, the J gene TRBJ2-3; 9 bases are a match to TRBD2. The V gene end was trimmed by 0 bases and the J gene end by 0 bases; junction bases not matched to a gene: 4. From germline, CDR1 is KGHSH and CDR2 LQKENI. This CDR3 region has 17 residues. CDR3 loop: CASSPPTSGRSTDTQYF. CDR3 nucleotides: TGTGCCAGCTCACCACCGACTAGCGGCCGTAGCACAGATACGCAGTATTTT.

This chain uses TRBV5-4 with TRBJ2-5, with TRBD2 matching 11 bases. J was trimmed by 3 bases and V by 0 bases; bases with no gene match: 4. The CDR3 consists of 16 residues. Per germline, CDR1 SGHNT and CDR2 YYREEE (reference sequence). The CDR3 bases are TGTGCCAGCAGCTTGGATGGGGGACTAGCGGAAGAGACCCAGTACTTC. Translated: CASSLDGGLAEETQYF.

This clone has a handful of counts. The chain carries TRBV27 and TRBJ1-3; tentative D call: TRBD1 (6 bases). The CDR3 sequence is 17 residues long. Trimming took off 5 bases at V and 0 bases at J, with 17 bases between the two ends. The germline V gene encodes CDR1 MNHEY and CDR2 SMNVEV (reference sequence). The CDR3 loop is CASSPRQDFASGNTIYF. The CDR3 coding sequence is TGTGCCAGCAGTCCTAGACAGGACTTCGCCTCTGGAAACACCATATATTTT.

V and J are TRBV2 and TRBJ2-7, with 7 nucleotides matching TRBD1. This CDR3 has 13 residues. Germline V gene data show CDR1 as SNHLY and CDR2 as FYNNEI. The ends lost 6 bases at V and 2 bases at J; junction bases unmatched: 4. For the CDR3, the DNA is TGTGCCAGCAGGGGGGACAGCGCCTACGAGCAGTACTTC. Translated, it gives CASRGDSAYEQYF.

The chain uses TRBV28 and TRBJ1-3; 11 bases agree with TRBD1. Trimming removed 4 bases from V and 6 bases from J; junction bases left unmatched: 8. Germline CDR1 is MDHEN and CDR2 is SYDVKM. The CDR3 extends over 16 amino acids. DNA for the CDR3: TGTGCCAGCAGTTCTCTCGGACAGGGGGCGGAAAACACCATATATTTT. As protein: CASSSLGQGAENTIYF.

The rearrangement joins TRBV27 to TRBJ1-2, with TRBD1 matching over 10 bases. V was clipped by 5 bases and J by 5 bases; unmatched bases: 14. CDR3 length: 17 residues. From germline, CDR1 is MNHEY and CDR2 SMNVEV (reference sequence). This chain's CDR3 is CASSAWATGGRLYGYTF. CDR3 nucleotide sequence: TGTGCCAGCAGTGCGTGGGCGACAGGGGGCCGCCTTTATGGCTACACCTTC.

This chain links TRBV5-4 with TRBJ2-5, with D tentatively TRBD2 (5 bases). Trimming stripped 8 bases from V and 4 bases from J, with 18 bases between. This CDR3 has 14 amino acids. The germline gives CDR1 SGHNT, CDR2 YYREEE (reference sequence). In DNA, the CDR3 is TGTGCCAGTTCCTTAGAGGGCCCCCCAGAGACCCAGTACTTC. This sequence encodes CASSLEGPPETQYF. The whole variable domain, filled in from reference TRBV5-4 and TRBJ2-5, reads ETGVTQSPTHLIKTRGQQVTLRCSSQSGHNTVSWYQQALGQGPQFIFQYYREEENGRGNFPPRFSGLQFPNYSSELNVNALELDDSALYLCASSLEGPPETQYFGPGTRLLVL.

The V call is TRBV5-6, the J call TRBJ2-7, with TRBD1 matching over 10 bases. After removal of 2 bases from V and 5 bases from J, the junction contained 7 bases not matched to a gene. Germline V lookup: CDR1 SGHDT, CDR2 YYEEEE. The CDR3 spans 15 residues. The CDR3 region has the DNA TGTGCCAGCAGCTTCGGGGGACAGGGGCCCCACGAGCAGTACTTC. Translated, it gives CASSFGGQGPHEQYF.

The chain has TRBV30 and TRBJ2-7, with 8 bases aligning to TRBD1. This CDR3 comprises 15 residues. The V gene end was trimmed by 3 bases and the J gene end by 0 bases; junction bases not matched to a gene: 7. Germline lookup yields CDR1 GTSNPN and CDR2 SVGIG (reference sequence). CDR3 DNA: TGTGCCTGGAGCCCACGGACAGGGAGCTCCTACGAGCAGTACTTC. Translating it yields CAWSPRTGSSYEQYF.

This clone has only a few counts. V is TRBV25-1 and J is TRBJ1-2, with D uncertain. V gave up 6 bases and J gave up 2 bases, with 10 bases separating them. The germline V gene has CDR1 MGHDK and CDR2 SYGVNS. The CDR3 spans 13 residues. The CDR3 is CASRSSRNYGYTF. The CDR3 DNA sequence: TGTGCCAGCAGATCTAGTCGAAACTATGGCTACACCTTC.

This clone was counted only a few times. DNA of the CDR3: TGTGCCAGCAGCACACAGGGGGCGTACACTGAAGCTTTCTTT. It translates to CASSTQGAYTEAFF. The rearrangement uses TRBV5-6 and TRBJ1-1; 9 positions agree with TRBD1. Per germline, CDR1 SGHDT and CDR2 YYEEEE. CDR3 length equals 14 residues. The V and J ends lost 4 bases and 3 bases, in that order; junction bases with no gene match: 4.

The chain couples TRBV7-9 to TRBJ2-7; 14 bases agree with TRBD2. Germline V gene lookup returns CDR1 SEHNR and CDR2 FQNEAQ (reference sequence). V dropped 3 bases and J dropped 7; count of bases not matched to a gene: 8. The length of the CDR3 is 16 residues. CDR3 sequence (DNA): TGTGCCAGCAGCTTGGGGGGACTAGCGGGAGTGAGGGAGCAGTACTTC. It encodes CASSLGGLAGVREQYF.

The rearrangement links TRBV5-5 to TRBJ2-4; D is unresolved. CDR1 is SGHKS and CDR2 is YYEKEE in the germline V gene (reference sequence). This CDR3 region has 16 residues. Trimming pared 4 bases from V and 0 bases from J, leaving 14 bases between. This CDR3 reads CASSPGVDLAKNIQYF. The CDR3 nucleotides read TGTGCCAGCAGCCCCGGAGTAGACCTAGCCAAAAACATTCAGTACTTC.

V is TRBV5-1 and J is TRBJ1-2, with a possible D match to TRBD1 (5 bases). The CDR3 contains 14 residues. Germline CDR1 reads SGHRS; CDR2 reads YFSETQ. Trimming stripped 4 bases from V and 9 bases from J, with 19 bases between. In nucleotides, the CDR3 is TGCGCCAGCAGCCCGACGACAGCCTCCCAAAGCTACACCTTC. The encoded protein is CASSPTTASQSYTF.

The chain is built from TRBV29-1 and TRBJ1-3; unclear D gene. CDR1 SQVTM and CDR2 ANQGSEA come from the germline V gene. The CDR3 loop spans 12 amino acids. Trimming shortened V by 4 bases and J by 3 bases, and 7 bases separated the two germline ends. CDR3 sequence (DNA): TGCAGCGTTGGGGGAGGTGGAAACACCATATATTTT. Translated: CSVGGGGNTIYF.

The V gene is TRBV10-3, the J gene TRBJ2-6; D is unclear. This CDR3 has 15 residues. The V gene lost 4 bases and the J gene lost 0 bases, with 7 bases spanning the gap. Germline CDR1 is ENHRY and CDR2 is SYGVKD. The CDR3 DNA is TGTGCCATCAGTGCTCAGGACTCTGGGGCCAACGTCCTGACTTTC. It translates to CAISAQDSGANVLTF.

The V gene is TRBV2, the J gene TRBJ2-7, with TRBD1 identical over 9 bases. V was pared by 8 bases and J by 5 bases, with 7 bases of the junction left unmatched. This CDR3 is built from 13 residues. Germline V gene lookup returns CDR1 SNHLY and CDR2 FYNNEI. The CDR3 region has the DNA TGTGCCAGCGGACAGGGGTTAGTGAACGAGCAGTACTTC. Encoded protein: CASGQGLVNEQYF.

The V and J genes are TRBV7-3 and TRBJ2-1; no reliable D call. There are 16 residues in the CDR3. Trimming took off 5 bases at V and 4 bases at J, with 18 bases between the two ends. Per the germline V gene, CDR1 is SGHTA and CDR2 is FQGTGA. The CDR3 DNA is TGTGCCAGCAGCCCTGAATTAACCTTACTTTACAATGAGCAGTTCTTC. Its translation is CASSPELTLLYNEQFF.

The chain is built from TRBV5-4 and TRBJ2-2; 7 positions agree with TRBD1. CDR1 is SGHNT, CDR2 YYREEE, per germline (reference sequence). V lost 3 bases to trimming and J lost 0 bases; unmatched junction nucleotides: 5. The CDR3 loop spans 16 amino acids. The CDR3 loop reads CASSSGGTANTGELFF. As DNA, the CDR3 is TGTGCCAGCAGCTCAGGTGGGACAGCGAACACCGGGGAGCTGTTTTTT.

Here the CDR3 reads CAIRRAFTGTDTQYF. The CDR3 bases are TGTGCCATCAGGAGGGCCTTCACAGGCACAGATACGCAGTATTTT. This chain connects TRBV10-3 to TRBJ2-3; possibly TRBD2 for D (5 bases). Germline lookup yields CDR1 ENHRY and CDR2 SYGVKD. Trimming pared 6 bases from V and 1 base from J, leaving 14 bases between. The length of the CDR3 is 15 residues.

This sequence joins TRBV19 and TRBJ1-5; D is ambiguous. With 5 bases removed from V and 4 bases from J, the gap between germline ends came to 12 bases. Germline assignment: CDR1 LNHDA and CDR2 SQIVND (reference sequence). The CDR3 extends over 14 amino acids. Here the CDR3 DNA reads TGTGCCAGTAGTCCAAATGGCATTAATCAGCCCCAGCATTTT. Amino acid sequence: CASSPNGINQPQHF.

The V gene is TRBV28, the J gene TRBJ1-5, with 7 positions matching TRBD1. Germline V lookup: CDR1 MDHEN, CDR2 SYDVKM. The CDR3 loop spans 13 amino acids. The ends lost 8 bases at V and 2 bases at J; junction bases unmatched: 3. As DNA, the CDR3 is TGTGCCAGCGGTGACAGGGGCAATCAGCCCCAGCATTTT. Translation gives CASGDRGNQPQHF.

J is TRBJ1-1 and V is TRBV6-5; no clear D gene. CDR1 is MNHEY, CDR2 SVGAGI, per germline. The CDR3 has 12 amino acids. The V end was cut by 5 bases, the J end by 7 bases, with 11 bases between. The CDR3 protein is CASSPTPFEAFF. The CDR3 DNA reads TGTGCCAGCAGTCCAACACCATTTGAAGCTTTCTTT.

The chain links TRBV6-5 to TRBJ2-1, with 10 bases fitting TRBD1. V gave up 6 bases and J gave up 10 bases; unmatched junction bases: 3. The CDR3 sequence is 12 residues long. Germline CDR1 is MNHEY and CDR2 is SVGAGI. CDR3 sequence: CASSRTGGEQFF. Here the CDR3 DNA reads TGTGCCAGCAGCCGGACAGGGGGGGAGCAGTTCTTC.

Only one count was recorded for this clone. This sequence joins TRBV7-7 and TRBJ2-5; D is uncertain. CDR3 length: 15 residues. Germline V gene sequence: CDR1 SSHAT, CDR2 FNYEAQ (reference sequence). Trimming shortened V by 4 bases and J by 1 base, and 13 bases separated the two germline ends. CDR3 DNA: TGTGCCAGCAGCTCTGCCCAAGCGCCCCAAGAGACCCAGTACTTC. It specifies CASSSAQAPQETQYF.